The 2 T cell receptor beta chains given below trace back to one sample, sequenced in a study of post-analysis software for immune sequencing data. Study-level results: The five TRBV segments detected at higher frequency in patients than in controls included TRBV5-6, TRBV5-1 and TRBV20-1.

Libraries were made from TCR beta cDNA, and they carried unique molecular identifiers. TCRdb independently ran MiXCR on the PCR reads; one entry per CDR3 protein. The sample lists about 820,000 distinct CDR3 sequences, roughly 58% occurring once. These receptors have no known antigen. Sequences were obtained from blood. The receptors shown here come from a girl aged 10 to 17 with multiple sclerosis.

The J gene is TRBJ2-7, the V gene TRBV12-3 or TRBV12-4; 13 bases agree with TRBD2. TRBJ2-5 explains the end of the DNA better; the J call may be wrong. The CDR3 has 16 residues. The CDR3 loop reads CASSGSRTSGGKTQYF. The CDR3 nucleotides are TGTGCCAGCAGTGGGAGCAGGACTAGCGGGGGCAAGACCCAGTACTTC.

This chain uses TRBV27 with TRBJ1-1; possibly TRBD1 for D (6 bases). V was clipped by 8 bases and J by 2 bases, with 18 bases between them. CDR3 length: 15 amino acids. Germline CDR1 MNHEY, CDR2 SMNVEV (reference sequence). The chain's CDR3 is CASGLFQGSNTEAFF. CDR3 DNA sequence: TGTGCCAGCGGCCTTTTCCAGGGGAGTAACACTGAAGCTTTCTTT.